The next 29 T cell receptor beta chains were all read from a single sample in a study of blood T cell repertoires in COVID-19. Clones were sequenced by immunoSEQ multiplex PCR, and TCRdb holds only the in-frame ones, with some missing. The sample has about 210,000 clones, about four fifths seen once. Sequenced material: peripheral blood. The receptors originated from a woman aged 40 to 55 with active or convalescent COVID-19.

The chain joins TRBV5-1 to TRBJ2-3; tentative D call: TRBD2 (5 bases). This CDR3 has 16 amino acids. Trimming pared 4 bases from V and 4 bases from J, leaving 19 bases between. From germline, CDR1 is SGHRS and CDR2 YFSETQ. Here the CDR3 DNA reads TGCGCCAGCAGCCCGGCGGACTTAGGGCTCTCAGATACGCAGTATTTT. Translation gives CASSPADLGLSDTQYF. Using reference TRBV5-1 and TRBJ2-3 for the parts outside the CDR3, the full variable domain is KAGVTQTPRYLIKTRGQQVTLSCSPISGHRSVSWYQQTPGQGLQFLFEYFSETQRNKGNFPGRFSGRQFSNSRSEMNVSTLELGDSALYLCASSPADLGLSDTQYFGPGTRLTVL.

This chain uses TRBV5-6 with TRBJ2-2; 13 nucleotides align to TRBD2. With V trimmed by 5 bases and J by 6 bases, 10 bases remained unmatched. CDR3 size: 17 residues. Germline CDR1 and CDR2: SGHDT and YYEEEE. The CDR3: CASRWGGLAGFSGELFF. In DNA form, the CDR3 reads TGTGCCAGCAGATGGGGGGGACTAGCGGGATTTTCCGGGGAGCTGTTTTTT. Based on the CDR3 plus reference TRBV5-6 and TRBJ2-2, the full variable domain is DAGVTQSPTHLIKTRGQQVTLRCSPKSGHDTVSWYQQALGQGPQFIFQYYEEEERQRGNFPDRFSGHQFPNYSSELNVNALLLGDSALYLCASRWGGLAGFSGELFFGEGSRLTVL.

This sequence joins TRBV6-2 or TRBV6-3 and TRBJ1-5; D not certain. Trimming took 2 bases from V and 10 from J, leaving 12 bases between them. Germline CDR1 and CDR2: MNHEY and SVGEGT. This CDR3 region has 13 residues. The CDR3: CASSYGRLKPQHF. CDR3 nucleotide sequence: TGTGCCAGCAGTTACGGGAGACTGAAACCCCAGCATTTT.

This chain links TRBV30 with TRBJ1-2; 8 positions agree with TRBD1. The CDR3 is 14 residues long. Germline CDR1 GTSNPN, CDR2 SVGIG (reference sequence). Losses at the gene ends were 1 base for V and 2 bases for J; bases not matched to a gene: 3. CDR3 nucleotide sequence: TGTGCCTGGAGTGCACAGGGGGAAAACTATGGCTACACCTTC. This gives the protein CAWSAQGENYGYTF.

The rearrangement joins TRBV10-2 to TRBJ1-5; 9 nucleotides match TRBD1. Germline V gene data show CDR1 as WSHSY and CDR2 as SAAADI. The CDR3 length is 18 residues. J lost 0 bases, V lost 8 bases, and 14 bases had no gene match. This CDR3 reads CASGRTGAISYSNQPQHF. CDR3 coding DNA: TGCGCCAGCGGAAGGACAGGGGCGATTTCTTATAGCAATCAGCCCCAGCATTTT.

The V call is TRBV11-2, the J call TRBJ2-2; 11 bases match TRBD1. The CDR3 has 15 amino acids. The V gene end was trimmed by 8 bases and the J gene end by 6 bases; junction bases not matched to a gene: 8. Germline V gene sequence: CDR1 SGHAT, CDR2 FQNNGV. CDR3 bases: TGTGCCAGCGGCAAGGGGGGACAGGGGGCCGGGGAGCTGTTTTTT. Translation gives CASGKGGQGAGELFF.

This clone has a handful of counts. The J gene is TRBJ1-1, the V gene TRBV28; perhaps TRBD1 as D (6 bases). The V gene lost 7 bases and the J gene lost 0 bases, with 12 bases spanning the gap. Germline CDR1 MDHEN, CDR2 SYDVKM. The CDR3 sequence is 14 residues long. The CDR3 DNA reads as TGTGCCAGCAAGGGGGTGGGGATGAACACTGAAGCTTTCTTT. Translated, it gives CASKGVGMNTEAFF. Complete variable domain (other parts from reference TRBV28 and TRBJ1-1): DVKVTQSSRYLVKRTGEKVFLECVQDMDHENMFWYRQDPGLGLRLIYFSYDVKMKEKGDIPEGYSVSREKKERFSLILESASTNQTSMYLCASKGVGMNTEAFFGQGTRLTVV.

The rearrangement uses TRBV19 and TRBJ2-2; no definite D call. V was cut by 1 base and J by 9 bases, with 6 bases left in between. CDR1 LNHDA and CDR2 SQIVND come from the germline V gene (reference sequence). This CDR3 has 12 residues. The CDR3 nucleotides read TGTGCCAGTAGTATAGGGGCCCGGGAGCTGTTTTTT. This translates into CASSIGARELFF.

The rearrangement links TRBV18 to TRBJ2-1, with 7 positions matching TRBD2. Per the germline V gene, CDR1 is KGHSH and CDR2 is LQKENI. The ends lost 0 bases at V and 5 bases at J; junction bases unmatched: 7. The CDR3 totals 16 residues. As DNA, the CDR3 is TGTGCCAGCTCACCACCTAGCGCGGGAGATCACAATGAGCAGTTCTTC. This codes for CASSPPSAGDHNEQFF.

The CDR3 bases are TGTGCCAGCAGCTTGGCAACAGAGCAGTACTTC. Amino acid sequence: CASSLATEQYF. The genes are TRBV5-5 and TRBJ2-7; D gene uncertain. This CDR3 region has 11 residues. With 0 bases removed from V and 7 bases from J, the gap between germline ends came to 5 bases. Germline lookup yields CDR1 SGHKS and CDR2 YYEKEE (reference sequence). The full variable domain, in which reference TRBV5-5 and TRBJ2-7 provide the parts outside the CDR3, is DAGVTQSPTHLIKTRGQQVTLRCSPISGHKSVSWYQQVLGQGPQFIFQYYEKEERGRGNFPDRFSARQFPNYSSELNVNALLLGDSALYLCASSLATEQYFGPGTRLTVT.

The sample holds a few counts of this clone. Written as DNA, the CDR3 is TGTGCCACCAGTGACGTCCGGGAACAGGGGCGAGAGACCCAGTACTTC. The encoded protein is CATSDVREQGRETQYF. V and J are TRBV24-1 and TRBJ2-5, with 7 nucleotides matching TRBD1. The CDR3 has 16 residues. V trimming: 4 bases; J trimming: 4 bases; junction bases outside the gene matches: 11. Germline values: CDR1 KGHDR, CDR2 SFDVKD.

The chain employs TRBV11-2 and TRBJ2-7; 7 nucleotides agree with TRBD2. Per germline, CDR1 SGHAT and CDR2 FQNNGV. V lost 3 bases and J lost 1; bases outside the gene matches: 6. The CDR3 loop spans 15 amino acids. As DNA, the CDR3 is TGTGCCAGCAGCTTCAGGCGGGAGACTTCCTACGAGCAGTACTTC. Translation: CASSFRRETSYEQYF.

J is TRBJ1-2 and V is TRBV5-6, with D unclear. The CDR3 extends over 11 amino acids. In germline, CDR1 is SGHDT, CDR2 YYEEEE. The germline V and J ends were trimmed by 4 bases and 8 bases, with 9 bases remaining between them. The CDR3 loop is CASSLGGGYTF. For the CDR3, the DNA is TGTGCCAGCAGCCTGGGCGGGGGCTACACCTTC.

The chain joins TRBV2 to TRBJ1-1; TRBD1 might be the D (5 bases). Germline CDR1 is SNHLY and CDR2 is FYNNEI. The CDR3 extends over 15 amino acids. V lost 3 bases to trimming and J lost 5 bases, with 16 bases between them. The CDR3 sequence: CASSEGEGLETEAFF. Here the CDR3 DNA reads TGTGCCAGCAGTGAGGGGGAGGGGCTGGAAACTGAAGCTTTCTTT.

The rearrangement links TRBV2 to TRBJ2-7; no definite D call. CDR1 and CDR2 (germline): SNHLY, FYNNEI. With 6 bases removed from V and 5 bases from J, the gap between germline ends came to 17 bases. CDR3 length equals 14 residues. The chain's CDR3 is CASRPSLMSDEQYF. In nucleotides, the CDR3 is TGTGCCAGCAGACCTTCCCTTATGAGTGACGAGCAGTACTTC.

CDR3 DNA sequence: TGTGCCAGCAGCCAAGGACTAGTCGGCTCCTACAATGAGCAGTTCTTC. It encodes CASSQGLVGSYNEQFF. V usage is TRBV4-2 and J usage is TRBJ2-1; the D gene is possibly TRBD2 (6 bases). The V end lost 1 base, the J end lost 0 bases, and 10 bases lay between the germline ends. This CDR3 is built from 16 residues. Germline-derived CDR1 and CDR2 are LGHNA and YNFKEQ.

The CDR3 is CATSPSGGPTYNEQFF. The CDR3 nucleotides read TGTGCCACTTCCCCCAGCGGGGGGCCCACCTACAATGAGCAGTTCTTC. This chain uses TRBV24-1 with TRBJ2-1; 9 positions match TRBD2. The length of the CDR3 is 16 residues. CDR1 and CDR2 from the germline V gene are KGHDR and SFDVKD. The J segment lost 2 bases and the V segment lost 10 bases, leaving 11 bases of the junction unmatched.

V and J are TRBV6-6 and TRBJ1-2; D gene unclear. This CDR3 has 13 amino acids. Germline V gene lookup returns CDR1 MNHNY and CDR2 SVGAGI (reference sequence). The V end lost 10 bases, the J end lost 0 bases, and 12 bases lay between the germline ends. CDR3 sequence (DNA): TGTGCCATTGCCAGGTTGCCTAACTATGGCTACACCTTC. Amino acid sequence: CAIARLPNYGYTF.

This clone has a single count. CDR3 in DNA: TGTGCCAGCAGCCCAAGAACAGGGGGCTCCTATAATTCACCCCTCCACTTT. It codes for CASSPRTGGSYNSPLHF. This chain connects TRBV7-8 to TRBJ1-6; TRBD1 matches 8 bases. The CDR3 is 17 amino acids. The V gene end was trimmed by 5 bases and the J gene end by 0 bases; junction bases not matched to a gene: 6. The germline V gene encodes CDR1 SGHVS and CDR2 FQNEAQ.

This chain uses TRBV18 with TRBJ2-1; maybe TRBD2 (7 bases). The CDR3 length is 15 residues. The V gene's germline CDR1 is KGHSH and CDR2 LQKENI. The V and J ends lost 1 base and 5 bases respectively, with 12 bases between them. CDR3 sequence (DNA): TGTGCCAGCTCACCACTCGGGGGGCCCAACAATGAGCAGTTCTTC. This codes for CASSPLGGPNNEQFF.

The V call is TRBV5-4, the J call TRBJ1-1, with 9 bases matching TRBD1. CDR1 SGHNT and CDR2 YYREEE come from the germline V gene (reference sequence). CDR3 size: 13 residues. V shed 4 bases and J 3 bases; nucleotides not matched to a gene: 1. In nucleotides, the CDR3 is TGTGCCAGCAGCAGGACAGGGGACACTGAAGCTTTCTTT. Translating gives CASSRTGDTEAFF.

V gene TRBV15 combines with J gene TRBJ1-2; 9 bases match TRBD1. The length of the CDR3 is 14 residues. Germline lookup yields CDR1 LNHNV and CDR2 YYDKDF (reference sequence). V trimming: 2 bases; J trimming: 4 bases; junction bases outside the gene matches: 2. CDR3 region: CATSRPTGGYGYTF. The CDR3 bases are TGTGCCACCAGCAGACCGACAGGGGGCTATGGCTACACCTTC.

The chain carries TRBV2 and TRBJ2-7; TRBD1 matches at 12 bases. The CDR3 contains 14 residues. V lost 10 bases, J lost 7 bases, and 11 bases stayed unmatched. CDR1 and CDR2 from the germline V gene are SNHLY and FYNNEI. CDR3 nucleotides: TGTGCCAACAGACCGGGACAGGGGGCGTGGGAGCAGTACTTC. Its translation is CANRPGQGAWEQYF. Looking up the rest from reference TRBV2 and TRBJ2-7 gives the full variable domain: EPEVTQTPSHQVTQMGQEVILRCVPISNHLYFYWYRQILGQKVEFLVSFYNNEISEKSEIFDDQFSVERPDGSNFTLKIRSTKLEDSAMYFCANRPGQGAWEQYFGPGTRLTVT.

The rearrangement uses TRBV7-3 and TRBJ2-1; 7 bases line up with TRBD1. Looked up from germline, CDR1 is SGHTA and CDR2 is FQGTGA. The CDR3 spans 15 residues. V dropped 1 base and J dropped 3; count of bases not matched to a gene: 3. The CDR3 reads CASSLRQGFYNEQFF. For the CDR3, the DNA is TGTGCCAGCAGCTTAAGACAGGGTTTCTACAATGAGCAGTTCTTC.

To note about this clone: The sample carries other DNA sequences with the same CDR3. The chain links TRBV28 to TRBJ1-2; D perhaps matches TRBD1 (5 bases). CDR1 is MDHEN and CDR2 is SYDVKM in the germline V gene. This CDR3 comprises 13 residues. Trimming pared 2 bases from V and 2 bases from J, leaving 6 bases between. The CDR3 nucleotides read TGTGCCAGCAGTTTACAGGGAAACTATGGCTACACCTTC. It specifies CASSLQGNYGYTF.

The V gene is TRBV4-2, the J gene TRBJ2-5; TRBD2 might be the D (5 bases). CDR1 is LGHNA, CDR2 YNFKEQ, per germline. The CDR3 spans 14 residues. Trimming took 4 bases from V and 2 from J, leaving 11 bases between them. CDR3 nucleotides: TGTGCCAGCAGCCCGGGGTACAGTCAAGAGACCCAGTACTTC. Protein: CASSPGYSQETQYF.

The rearrangement uses TRBV5-1 and TRBJ2-3, with D maybe TRBD2 (5 bases). In germline, CDR1 is SGHRS, CDR2 YFSETQ. This CDR3 is 14 amino acids long. V dropped 5 bases and J dropped 0 bases, with 10 bases sitting between them. The DNA of the CDR3 is TGCGCCAGCAGAGGGAGTCGGAGCACAGATACGCAGTATTTT. Protein: CASRGSRSTDTQYF.

The chain carries TRBV11-3 and TRBJ2-1; no reliable D call. The CDR3 spans 13 residues. V lost 1 base to trimming and J lost 6 bases, with 7 bases between them. Germline V gene data show CDR1 as SGHNT and CDR2 as YENEEA. CDR3 nucleotides: TGTGCCAGCAGCTTAGCCCCTCCCAATGAGCAGTTCTTC. Translation gives CASSLAPPNEQFF.

The J gene is TRBJ1-2, the V gene TRBV5-4; 9 positions agree with TRBD1. The V gene's germline CDR1 is SGHNT and CDR2 YYREEE (reference sequence). Trimming at V came to 0 bases and at J to 2 bases, leaving 11 bases not matched to a gene. The CDR3 is 18 amino acids. CDR3 coding DNA: TGTGCCAGCAGCTTGGCCATATTATCCGGGACAGGGAACTATGGCTACACCTTC. Translation gives CASSLAILSGTGNYGYTF.